Sequencing of this TCR beta chain was carried out in a study of T cell repertoires in cytomegalovirus infection. Overall study context: Evidence of both CMV infection and a matching HLA type came from public TCR beta signatures. Broader study findings: Cumulated frequencies of public TCR beta families served to identify carriers of CMV plus the relevant HLA. HLA-C-restricted TCR beta clonotypes specific for CMV led the ex vivo response.

TCRdb processed the reads anew with MiXCR; each CDR3 protein has one entry. The sample contains roughly 600,000 distinct CDR3 sequences, less than 25% of which appear only once. This CDR3 is built from 13 residues. CDR1 is MNHEY and CDR2 is SVGEGT in the germline V gene. V lost 2 bases and J 6 bases, leaving 10 bases between the germline ends. This clonotype has only a few counts. Its target is not known. J is TRBJ2-5 and V is TRBV6-2 or TRBV6-3; D remains ambiguous. The sequencing input was CD8+ T cells from PBMCs. The receptor was isolated from a human donor in good health (CMV status not recorded). Some clones in this sample may be carry-over from other donors' samples. CDR3 sequence: CASSYARPQTQYF. The CDR3, as DNA: TGTGCCAGCAGTTACGCCAGGCCGCAGACCCAGTACTTC.